This TCR beta chain emerged from a study of shared clonotypes between healthy human individuals. Whole-study results and caveats: In contrast to clonotypes shared by all four donors, non-shared clonotypes had lower generation probabilities.

Trimming removed 1 base from V and 9 bases from J, with 19 bases in between. CDR3 size: 15 residues. The V gene's germline CDR1 is GTSNPN and CDR2 SVGIG (reference sequence). Worth noting for this clone: The antigen is undetermined.

Evenly divided among several immunoSEQ plates was the genomic DNA of each subset. Per the original data handling: ImmunoSEQ supplied junction-only sequences lacking quality scores, so filtering was different. Sequencing was performed with immunoSEQ multiplex PCR; in TCRdb, only in-frame clones are kept and a portion is missing. The DNA was the basis for D and trimming; V, J and clone size are from that table. This table holds 1,100,000 or so clones, more than 75% found once. The gene calls are TRBV30 and TRBJ1-5; tentatively, D is TRBD1 (5 bases). Sample: memory CD4+ T cells from PBMCs. Regarding subset: CD45RA-negative fraction. The source is a young man in good health. Some clones in this sample may be carry-over from other donors' samples. CDR3 loop: CAWSASGGGSRPQHF. In DNA, the CDR3 is TGTGCCTGGAGTGCTTCAGGTGGGGGGTCGCGGCCCCAGCATTTT.